Detailed here is one TCR beta chain. This clone was seen a single time. There is no known antigen for this receptor. No much larger clonotype is one base removed from it; base qualities were not supplied. The label giving this sample's time point can be read as: about 28 days (+/-7) after the second vaccine dose. The treatment or condition label corresponds to: meningococcal conjugate vaccine given as trial control. Samples from vaccinated people were obtained from the UK trials COV001 and COV002, which included a single-blind randomized controlled phase 2/3 trial of AZD1222 (ChAdOx1 nCoV-19) in healthy adults. Trial participant PBMC samples were collected at day 0 and day 28 after the second dose for TCRbeta chain sequencing. The sample is drawn from a study of T cell responses to AZD1222 COVID-19 vaccine (dated by TCRdb to 2020 to 2022). About the study as a whole: A total of 233 trial participants underwent TCR sequencing, of whom 200 to 220 had received two doses of AZD1222 and some 25 had received two doses of the MenACWY control vaccine. Trial participants were enrolled by age into 18-55, 56-69 and 70-plus year subgroups, with about 150, 27 and 61 TCR-sequenced participants respectively. The study at large found these results: Reportedly, close to half of the unique spike-specific TCRs recognized epitopes lying outside the regions that are mutated in the B.1.351 and B.1.1.7 variants. After two AZD1222 doses, both the breadth and the depth of spike-specific TCRs were significantly higher than at day 0 and than in MenACWY recipients. The vaccine-associated CD4 TCRs covered the entire spike protein, and the dominant responses fell in regions 160-218 and 743-854. No day 14 peak-response samples were available, so repertoires were characterized only after the peak T cell response. Participants were mostly white British, with more females than males. The authors suggested clonal diversity may have been underestimated. Conclusions about previously exposed vaccinees are limited, since just five or six AZD1222 recipients were seropositive for SARS-CoV-2 at baseline. The 56-69-year group was small, and its depth increase did not reach significance, likely because of low power.

The CDR3 regions of human TCRbeta chains were analyzed by immunosequencing. The published analysis was carried out like this. TCRs in the repertoires were matched against a reference library of SARS-CoV-2-specific TCRs that had been generated with the MIRA antigen-specificity platform. Breadth was defined as the fraction of unique TCRs that were SARS-CoV-2-associated. Depth was defined as the fraction of total T cells that were SARS-CoV-2-associated. Using the MIRA data, each spike-specific TCR was assigned both to the spike region to which the TCR was reactive and to a CD4 or CD8 class. Log10-transformed breadth and depth values were compared by one-way ANOVA with Sidak's multiple comparisons tests. The table comes from immuneACCESS by way of TCRdb, which keeps in-frame sequences with V and J called. Part of the clones is missing from these tables; in studies checked, under half for an unresolved V gene and the rest for unknown reasons. V and J calls and clone size are those listed in that table; D and trimming were worked out from the DNA. For this sample there are approximately 190,000 clones; around 90% appear just once. The ten largest make up approximately 4% of the sample.

The sequence was obtained from an adult who received the MenACWY meningococcal vaccine as a control. Sample: peripheral blood, taken 28 days after the second dose of the MenACWY control vaccine.

This receptor has the CDR3 CASSPQGVGRYEQYF. The nucleotide sequence reads TGTGCCAGCAGCCCTCAGGGGGTCGGACGCTACGAGCAGTACTTC. The rearranged segments are TRBV5-4 and TRBJ2-7, with TRBD1 identical over 7 junction bases. The CDR3 runs 15 amino acids, cysteine and phenylalanine included. CDR3 DNA is the only sequence kept; it has 45 bases, read in frame from the first base. V is pruned by 4 bases and J by 3 bases, leaving 10 bases of the junction without a gene match. CDR1 SGHNT and CDR2 YYREEE are derived from the germline V gene (reference sequence).